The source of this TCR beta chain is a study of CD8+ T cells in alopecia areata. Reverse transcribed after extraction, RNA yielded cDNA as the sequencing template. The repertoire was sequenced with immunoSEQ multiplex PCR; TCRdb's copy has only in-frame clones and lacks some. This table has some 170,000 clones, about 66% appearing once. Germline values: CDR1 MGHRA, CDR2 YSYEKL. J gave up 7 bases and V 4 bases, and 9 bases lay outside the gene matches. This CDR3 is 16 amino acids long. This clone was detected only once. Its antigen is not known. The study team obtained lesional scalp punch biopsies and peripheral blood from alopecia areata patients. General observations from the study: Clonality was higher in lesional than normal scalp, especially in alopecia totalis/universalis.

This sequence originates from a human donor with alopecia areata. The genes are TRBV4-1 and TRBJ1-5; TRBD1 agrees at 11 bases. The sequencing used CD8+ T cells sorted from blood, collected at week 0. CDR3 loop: CASSPEGGQGAQPQHF. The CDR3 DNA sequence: TGCGCCAGCAGCCCGGAGGGCGGACAGGGGGCCCAGCCCCAGCATTTT.